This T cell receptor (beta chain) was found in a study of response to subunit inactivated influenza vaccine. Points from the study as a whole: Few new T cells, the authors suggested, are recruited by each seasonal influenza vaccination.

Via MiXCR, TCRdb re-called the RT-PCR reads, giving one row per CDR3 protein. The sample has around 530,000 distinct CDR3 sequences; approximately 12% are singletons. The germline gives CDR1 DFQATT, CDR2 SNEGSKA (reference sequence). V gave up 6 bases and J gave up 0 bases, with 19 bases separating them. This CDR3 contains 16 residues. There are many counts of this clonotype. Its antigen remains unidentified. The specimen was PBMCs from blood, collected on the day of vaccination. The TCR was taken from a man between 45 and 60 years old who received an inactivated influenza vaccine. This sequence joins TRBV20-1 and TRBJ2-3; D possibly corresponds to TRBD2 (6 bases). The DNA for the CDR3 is TGCAGTGCCAAGAGTCTAGCGACCTCCAGCACAGATACGCAGTATTTT. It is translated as CSAKSLATSSTDTQYF.